This T cell receptor beta chain derives from a study of vaccination and CD4 T cells after COVID-19. The study, taken as a whole, reports: Researchers looked at relatively few convalescent patients and had no early post-infection timepoints.

Of note for this clonotype: Its antigen is still unknown.

The treatment was: roughly 10-day PBMC culture with coronavirus spike peptide pools or control peptides (ViraFEST assay). ViraFEST stimulated the growth of antigen-specific T cells using peptide pools and subsequently profiled their TCRs by sequencing. It was on days 3 and 7 that half the medium was replaced with fresh IL-2 medium. An Oncomine TCR Beta short-read assay was used to sequence the DNA from cultured CD4+ T cells. TCRdb called the PCR reads again in MiXCR, with one record for every CDR3 protein. The sample has tens of thousands of distinct CDR3 sequences, approximately 61% seen once. This TCR was sampled from a human donor who had recovered from COVID-19. Sequencing was done on a sample of CD4+ T cells from blood, cultured in vitro.

The CDR3 loop is CAWKQETQYF. The CDR3 DNA follows: TGTGCCTGGAAACAAGAGACCCAGTACTTC. The gene calls are TRBV30 and TRBJ2-5; D not certain. This CDR3 is 10 amino acids long. V lost 4 bases and J 2 bases, leaving 2 bases between the germline ends. The germline gives CDR1 GTSNPN, CDR2 SVGIG (reference sequence).